The 3 T cell receptor beta chains given below trace back to one sample, sequenced in a study of shared clonotypes between healthy human individuals. The method was immunoSEQ multiplex PCR; TCRdb's version includes in-frame clones alone and lacks a portion of them. Of some 2,500,000 clones listed, under 95% are singletons. The sequenced sample was naive CD4+ T cells from PBMCs. Documented subset: CD45RA+ positively selected. These receptors came from a man between 18 and 29 years old in good health. Some clones in this sample may be carry-over from other donors' samples.

The sample holds one count of this clone. The rearrangement joins TRBV5-1 to TRBJ2-7, with 7 nucleotides matching TRBD1. Germline values: CDR1 SGHRS, CDR2 YFSETQ. V lost 2 bases to trimming and J lost 5 bases; unmatched junction nucleotides: 4. The CDR3 spans 13 residues. For the CDR3, the DNA is TGCGCCAGCAGCTTCCGGGACAGCCACGAGCAGTACTTC. Its translation: CASSFRDSHEQYF.

This chain links TRBV7-2 with TRBJ2-2, with 7 bases that match TRBD2. In germline, CDR1 is SGHTA, CDR2 FQGNSA. The CDR3 has 15 amino acids. The J segment lost 5 bases and the V segment lost 2 bases, leaving 5 bases of the junction unmatched. The DNA of the CDR3 is TGTGCCAGCAGCTTAAGACGGGAGGTTACCGGGGAGCTGTTTTTT. Its translation: CASSLRREVTGELFF.

The V and J genes are TRBV11-2 and TRBJ2-1, with D unclear. Per germline, CDR1 SGHAT and CDR2 FQNNGV. The germline V and J ends were trimmed by 0 bases and 9 bases, with 15 bases remaining between them. The CDR3 length is 15 residues. The CDR3 spells CASSLDSLVPSEQFF. Written as DNA, the CDR3 is TGTGCCAGCAGCTTAGATTCCCTAGTTCCTAGTGAGCAGTTCTTC. The variable domain in full, completed from reference TRBV11-2 and TRBJ2-1, reads EAGVAQSPRYKIIEKRQSVAFWCNPISGHATLYWYQQILGQGPKLLIQFQNNGVVDDSQLPKDRFSAERLKGVDSTLKIQPAKLEDSAVYLCASSLDSLVPSEQFFGPGTRLTVL.